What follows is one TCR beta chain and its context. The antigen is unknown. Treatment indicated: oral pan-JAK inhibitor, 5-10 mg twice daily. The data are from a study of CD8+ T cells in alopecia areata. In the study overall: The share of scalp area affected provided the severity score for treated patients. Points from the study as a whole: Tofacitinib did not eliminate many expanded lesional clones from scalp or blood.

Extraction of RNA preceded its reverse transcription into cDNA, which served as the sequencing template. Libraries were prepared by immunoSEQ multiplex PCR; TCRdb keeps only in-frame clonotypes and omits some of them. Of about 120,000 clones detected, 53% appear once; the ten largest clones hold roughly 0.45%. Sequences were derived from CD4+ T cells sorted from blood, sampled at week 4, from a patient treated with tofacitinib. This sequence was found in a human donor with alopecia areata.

The CDR3 DNA is TGCAGCGTTCGACCACAGGGGGCGAACGAGCAGTACTTC. It encodes CSVRPQGANEQYF. V and J are TRBV29-1 and TRBJ2-7; 9 nucleotides line up with TRBD1. Per the germline V gene, CDR1 is SQVTM and CDR2 is ANQGSEA. The CDR3 has 13 amino acids. Trimming removed 5 bases from V and 5 bases from J; junction bases left unmatched: 7.